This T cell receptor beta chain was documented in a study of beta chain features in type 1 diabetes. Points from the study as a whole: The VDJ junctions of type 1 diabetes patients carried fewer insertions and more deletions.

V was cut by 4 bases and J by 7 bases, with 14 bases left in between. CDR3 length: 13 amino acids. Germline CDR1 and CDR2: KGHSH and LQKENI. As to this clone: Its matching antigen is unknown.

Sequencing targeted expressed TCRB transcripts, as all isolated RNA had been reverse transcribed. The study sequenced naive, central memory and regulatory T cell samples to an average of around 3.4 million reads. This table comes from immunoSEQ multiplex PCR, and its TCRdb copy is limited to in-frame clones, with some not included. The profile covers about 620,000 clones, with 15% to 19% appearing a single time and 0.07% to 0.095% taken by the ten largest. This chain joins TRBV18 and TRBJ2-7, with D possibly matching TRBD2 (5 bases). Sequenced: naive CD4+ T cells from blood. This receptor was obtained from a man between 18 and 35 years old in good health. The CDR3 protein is CASSRRQTEEQYF. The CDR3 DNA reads TGTGCCAGCTCACGGAGGCAAACAGAAGAGCAGTACTTC.